This is a list of T cell receptor beta chains from one sample in a study of blood T cell repertoires in COVID-19. Profiled with immunoSEQ multiplex PCR; TCRdb holds only in-frame clones, not every one. The sample lists fewer than 350,000 clones; about nine tenths were seen once. The sequenced material came from PBMCs or T cells enriched from blood (not recorded which). Source of these receptors: a man aged 55 to 70 who had recovered from COVID-19. CDR3s include the opening cysteine and the closing phenylalanine or tryptophan. Fields, in order: J gene, clone size, D gene, V gene, CDR3 protein, CDR3 DNA. The D gene is left open where the match is weak. Size is stated for part of the rows, as once, few or many counts, or as a class when the clone is expanded.

J: TRBJ1-1
size: NA
D: NA
V: TRBV10-3
CDR3: CAISDGGRSEAFF
DNA: TGTGCCATCAGTGACGGGGGGCGGTCTGAAGCTTTCTTT

J: TRBJ2-2
size: NA
D: TRBD2
V: TRBV19
CDR3: CASSTNRLAGVVTGELFF
DNA: TGTGCCAGTAGTACCAATCGACTAGCGGGAGTTGTCACCGGGGAGCTGTTTTTT

J: TRBJ2-1
size: NA
D: NA
V: TRBV28
CDR3: CASSLKWTGLYNEQFF
DNA: TGTGCCAGCAGTTTAAAATGGACAGGACTATACAATGAGCAGTTCTTC

J: TRBJ1-1
size: NA
D: NA
V: TRBV7-2
CDR3: CASSPGHSNTEAFF
DNA: TGTGCCAGCAGCCCGGGACACTCGAACACTGAAGCTTTCTTT

J: TRBJ2-1
size: NA
D: NA
V: TRBV5-4
CDR3: CASSSIREEQFF
DNA: TGTGCCAGCAGCTCTATACGGGAAGAGCAGTTCTTC

J: TRBJ2-1
size: NA
D: TRBD2
V: TRBV9
CDR3: CASSVAGGLPNPFNEQFF
DNA: TGTGCCAGCAGCGTAGCGGGAGGCCTACCAAACCCTTTCAATGAGCAGTTCTTC

J: TRBJ2-1
size: NA
D: NA
V: TRBV7-2
CDR3: CASSLVRLVAYNEQFF
DNA: TGTGCCAGCAGCTTAGTGCGGCTAGTAGCCTACAATGAGCAGTTCTTC

J: TRBJ2-7
size: NA
D: TRBD2
V: TRBV27
CDR3: CASKRGLAGEVQYF
DNA: TGTGCCAGCAAACGGGGACTAGCGGGAGAAGTGCAGTACTTC

J: TRBJ1-2
size: once
D: NA
V: TRBV28
CDR3: CASSLNGNYGYTF
DNA: TGTGCCAGCAGTTTAAACGGGAACTATGGCTACACCTTC

J: TRBJ1-5
size: few
D: NA
V: TRBV5-4
CDR3: CASSLGRGNQPQHF
DNA: TGTGCCAGCAGCTTGGGACGGGGCAATCAGCCCCAGCATTTT

J: TRBJ2-7
size: NA
D: TRBD2
V: TRBV11-2
CDR3: CASSLQTMTSGSEQYF
DNA: TGTGCCAGCAGCTTACAGACTATGACTAGCGGGAGCGAGCAGTACTTC

J: TRBJ1-4
size: NA
D: NA
V: TRBV9
CDR3: CASSDTATNEKLFF
DNA: TGTGCCAGCAGCGACACCGCAACTAATGAAAAACTGTTTTTT

J: TRBJ2-7
size: NA
D: NA
V: TRBV21-1
CDR3: CASSMRGSSYEQYF
DNA: TGTGCCAGCAGCATGCGCGGGAGCTCCTACGAGCAGTACTTC

J: TRBJ1-5
size: NA
D: TRBD1
V: TRBV19
CDR3: CASSSGTGVSNQPQHF
DNA: TGTGCCAGTAGCTCCGGGACAGGGGTTAGCAATCAGCCCCAGCATTTT

J: TRBJ2-3
size: NA
D: NA
V: TRBV2
CDR3: CASSVAGNLDTQYF
DNA: TGTGCCAGCAGTGTGGCAGGGAACTTGGATACGCAGTATTTT

J: TRBJ1-5
size: NA
D: TRBD1
V: TRBV30
CDR3: CAWRKGTALDSNQPQHF
DNA: TGTGCCTGGAGGAAGGGGACAGCGTTGGATAGCAATCAGCCCCAGCATTTT

J: TRBJ2-2
size: NA
D: TRBD2
V: TRBV19
CDR3: CASSRGVAGGTGELFF
DNA: TGTGCCAGTTCACGGGGAGTAGCGGGAGGGACCGGGGAGCTGTTTTTT

J: TRBJ2-3
size: NA
D: NA
V: TRBV3-1/TRBV3-2
CDR3: CASSRHTLADTQYF
DNA: TGTGCCAGCAGCCGACACACACTCGCAGATACGCAGTATTTT

J: TRBJ2-5
size: NA
D: NA
V: TRBV7-9
CDR3: CASSLAAQETQYF
DNA: TGTGCCAGCAGCTTAGCAGCGCAAGAGACCCAGTACTTC

J: TRBJ2-4
size: NA
D: NA
V: TRBV6-5
CDR3: CASQGQYLAKNIQYF
DNA: TGTGCCAGCCAAGGACAGTACCTAGCCAAAAACATTCAGTACTTC